The 18 T cell receptor beta chains reported below all come from one sample, sequenced in a study of CD8 T cells in ankylosing spondylitis (dated by TCRdb to 2016 to 2017). Study-wide conclusions, independent of this receptor: Blood from ankylosing spondylitis patients appeared to be characterized by a TCR beta motif made up of several highly homologous amino acid variants.

Libraries came from 5' RACE. The sample was run on an Illumina HiSeq 2500. TCRdb reprocessing: public reads trimmed at Q25 with fastp, clones called with MiXCR, in-frame beta chains kept. Under each unique CDR3 protein, matching rows form one entry showing the most common genes and DNA. The sample table records 700,000 to 850,000 distinct CDR3 sequences; 12% of these occur just once. The ten top clones hold 0.51% of the sample. Antigen specificity for these receptors is unknown. The sequenced material came from blood, either unsorted or a sorted T cell fraction (not recorded which). These receptors all come from a male donor with ankylosing spondylitis.

This clonotype was observed a few times. The V call is TRBV11-3, the J call TRBJ2-1, with TRBD2 as a possible D gene (6 bases). This CDR3 has 15 amino acids. Germline lookup yields CDR1 SGHNT and CDR2 YENEEA. Trimming stripped 4 bases from V and 8 bases from J, with 18 bases between. The CDR3 DNA sequence: TGTGCCAGCAGCTCGGGAGCCTTTCATGAAGATGAGCAGTTCTTC. It encodes CASSSGAFHEDEQFF.

CDR3 bases: TGTGCCAGCAGTTTACTCTCCGGACAATGGTACAATGAGCAGTTCTTC. This translates into CASSLLSGQWYNEQFF. The chain links TRBV12-3 or TRBV12-4 to TRBJ2-1; possibly TRBD1 for D (5 bases). The V and J ends lost 2 bases and 4 bases respectively, with 15 bases between them. This CDR3 has 16 amino acids.

This clonotype was counted a few times. The J gene is TRBJ2-3, the V gene TRBV4-3; D is uncertain. Trimming cost V 0 bases and J 6 bases, with 13 bases left between them. The germline V gene encodes CDR1 LGHNA and CDR2 YSLEER. This CDR3 spans 15 amino acids. CDR3 coding DNA: TGCGCCAGCAGCCAAGAGTACCAGCTGATGGATACGCAGTATTTT. Encoded protein: CASSQEYQLMDTQYF.

This clonotype was counted a few times. The chain couples TRBV25-1 to TRBJ1-4; 9 nucleotides line up with TRBD1. After removal of 3 bases from V and 5 bases from J, the junction contained 4 bases not matched to a gene. Per germline, CDR1 MGHDK and CDR2 SYGVNS. This CDR3 region has 15 residues. The CDR3 sequence: CASSDPGTGNEKLFF. CDR3 nucleotide sequence: TGTGCCAGCAGTGACCCCGGGACAGGGAATGAAAAACTGTTTTTT. Complete variable domain (other parts from reference TRBV25-1 and TRBJ1-4): EADIYQTPRYLVIGTGKKITLECSQTMGHDKMYWYQQDPGMELHLIHYSYGVNSTEKGDLSSESTVSRIRTEHFPLTLESARPSHTSQYLCASSDPGTGNEKLFFGSGTQLSVL.

The chain is built from TRBV29-1 and TRBJ2-7, with D maybe TRBD2 (6 bases). The V gene's germline CDR1 is SQVTM and CDR2 ANQGSEA. V was trimmed by 4 bases and J by 4 bases, leaving 23 bases between them. The CDR3 covers 16 residues. The CDR3 sequence: CSVAPRGGVGEYEQYF. The CDR3, as DNA: TGCAGCGTTGCACCCCGAGGCGGGGTGGGGGAATACGAGCAGTACTTC.

This clonotype came up a few times. The chain carries TRBV12-3 or TRBV12-4 and TRBJ1-5, with a weak D call TRBD1 (5 bases). CDR3 length: 13 amino acids. V dropped 5 bases and J dropped 9 bases, with 14 bases sitting between them. This CDR3 is CASSSRDDRPQHF. In DNA, the CDR3 is TGTGCCAGCAGTAGCAGGGACGATCGGCCCCAGCATTTT.

The chain employs TRBV9 and TRBJ2-1; no reliable D call. Trimming removed 3 bases from V and 6 bases from J, with 13 bases in between. CDR3 length: 14 amino acids. The germline V gene has CDR1 SGDLS and CDR2 YYNGEE. The CDR3 DNA follows: TGTGCCAGCAGCGCGATCTTAGTACCCAATGAGCAGTTCTTC. Translated: CASSAILVPNEQFF.

This clonotype showed up many times. The V and J genes are TRBV29-1 and TRBJ2-1, with 10 positions matching TRBD1. Losses at the gene ends were 6 bases for V and 5 bases for J; bases not matched to a gene: 7. Per the germline V gene, CDR1 is SQVTM and CDR2 is ANQGSEA. The CDR3 has 14 amino acids. CDR3 nucleotide sequence: TGCAGCGTATCCGGGACAGGGGCTCACAATGAGCAGTTCTTC. Translated: CSVSGTGAHNEQFF.

This clonotype was recorded a few times. The chain couples TRBV7-2 to TRBJ1-2; 8 bases are shared with TRBD1. The CDR3 has 13 amino acids. Per the germline V gene, CDR1 is SGHTA and CDR2 is FQGNSA. J was trimmed by 8 bases and V by 6 bases; bases with no gene match: 8. CDR3 sequence: CASSYRGGWGYTF. The CDR3 DNA reads as TGTGCCAGCAGTTACAGGGGGGGCTGGGGCTACACCTTC.

V and J are TRBV10-3 and TRBJ2-7, with D maybe TRBD2 (6 bases). The CDR3 runs 12 residues. Trimming cost V 8 bases and J 5 bases, with 13 bases left between them. Germline CDR1 ENHRY, CDR2 SYGVKD. CDR3 DNA sequence: TGTGCCATCGGAAAAGGGAGGCACGAGCAGTACTTC. Amino acids: CAIGKGRHEQYF.

This clonotype came up a few times. V is TRBV10-1 and J is TRBJ2-3, with 11 bases aligning to TRBD2. Losses at the gene ends were 5 bases for V and 3 bases for J; bases not matched to a gene: 7. The germline V gene encodes CDR1 WNHNN and CDR2 SYGVQD (reference sequence). The CDR3 sequence is 16 residues long. In nucleotides, the CDR3 is TGCGCCAGCAGTTTTACTAGCGGGAGAACGACAGATACGCAGTATTTT. Translation gives CASSFTSGRTTDTQYF.

V is TRBV11-3 and J is TRBJ1-1; no reliable D call. Germline CDR1 and CDR2: SGHNT and YENEEA. The CDR3 length is 15 residues. Trimming left V 6 bases short and J 0 bases short, with 14 bases between. CDR3 residues: CASSLSWGMNTEAFF. CDR3 nucleotide sequence: TGTGCCAGCAGTCTCAGTTGGGGTATGAACACTGAAGCTTTCTTT.

CDR3 bases: TGTGCCAGCAGTGAAGCGTGGACAGGGGACGGAGGTGGAAACACCATATATTTT. It translates to CASSEAWTGDGGGNTIYF. The rearrangement links TRBV6-1 to TRBJ1-3; 9 nucleotides align to TRBD1. Trimming cost V 0 bases and J 3 bases; bases outside gene matches: 9. CDR3 size: 18 residues. The V gene's germline CDR1 is MNHNS and CDR2 SASEGT.

The chain recombines TRBV15 with TRBJ1-3; D is unresolved. Deletions cut 3 bases from V and 4 bases from J, with 19 bases between. Germline-derived CDR1 and CDR2 are LNHNV and YYDKDF (reference sequence). The CDR3 is made up of 17 amino acids. This CDR3 reads CATSRIVRADPGNTIYF. CDR3 DNA: TGTGCCACCAGCAGGATTGTCCGAGCCGACCCGGGAAACACCATATATTTT.

This chain uses TRBV20-1 with TRBJ1-6, with D maybe TRBD1 (6 bases). Trimming removed 1 base at V and 6 bases at J, with 16 bases between. The germline gives CDR1 DFQATT, CDR2 SNEGSKA (reference sequence). The CDR3 length is 16 residues. The CDR3 DNA follows: TGCAGTGCTAGAGCCCCCTCGACAGGAGTTAATTCACCCCTCCACTTT. Its translation is CSARAPSTGVNSPLHF.

The sample holds many counts of this clonotype. The V gene is TRBV4-3, the J gene TRBJ1-3; possible D gene TRBD1, 5 bases. The CDR3 consists of 14 residues. Germline lookup yields CDR1 LGHNA and CDR2 YSLEER. Trimming pared 1 base from V and 2 bases from J, leaving 6 bases between. The CDR3, as DNA: TGCGCCAGCAGCCAAGGGGGGACTGGAAACACCATATATTTT. As protein: CASSQGGTGNTIYF.

This clonotype showed up many times. The V and J genes are TRBV6-1 and TRBJ1-5; TRBD1 is a possible D gene (5 bases). The CDR3 totals 16 residues. The germline CDR1 and CDR2 sequences are MNHNS and SASEGT. V was trimmed by 4 bases and J by 1 base, leaving 14 bases between them. In DNA, the CDR3 is TGTGCCAGCAGTGGGCTACAGGTGACAAGCAATCAGCCCCAGCATTTT. Translated: CASSGLQVTSNQPQHF.

This sequence joins TRBV20-1 and TRBJ2-1, with 11 bases identical to TRBD2. Germline V CDR1 and CDR2: DFQATT, SNEGSKA (reference sequence). Trimming took 2 bases from V and 0 from J; bases not matched to a gene: 3. CDR3 length: 16 amino acids. DNA for the CDR3: TGCAGTGCTAGAAGACTAGCGGGGTACTCCTACAATGAGCAGTTCTTC. It specifies CSARRLAGYSYNEQFF.